The 6 T cell receptor beta chains in this list originate from one sample, sequenced in a study of Graves' ophthalmopathy and Graves' hyperthyroidism. RNA served as the template for amplifying TCR beta CDR3 regions. HTBI-primed first-round RT-PCR preceded second-round multiplex PCR. TCRdb reanalysed the multiplex PCR reads using MiXCR and keeps one entry per CDR3 protein. This table has 230,000 or so distinct CDR3 sequences, around 50% appearing once. The source material was peripheral blood. The receptor source for this set is an adult man with Graves' ophthalmopathy.

V gene TRBV6-1 combines with J gene TRBJ1-5; D is ambiguous. Deletions cut 2 bases from V and 7 bases from J, with 9 bases between. This CDR3 is built from 13 residues. From germline, CDR1 is MNHNS and CDR2 SASEGT. The DNA of the CDR3 is TGTGCCAGCAGTGAATCGTGGCGGCAGCCCCAGCATTTT. It specifies CASSESWRQPQHF.

This clonotype was recorded once. The chain has TRBV4-1 and TRBJ1-1, with D uncertain. The length of the CDR3 is 13 residues. V dropped 8 bases and J dropped 5 bases, with 15 bases sitting between them. Germline V gene data show CDR1 as MGHRA and CDR2 as YSYEKL. The CDR3 protein is CASRLDEGTEAFF. In nucleotides, the CDR3 is TGCGCCAGCCGACTGGATGAAGGGACTGAAGCTTTCTTT.

This sequence joins TRBV20-1 and TRBJ1-1; no clear D gene. The CDR3 runs 14 residues. Looked up from germline, CDR1 is DFQATT and CDR2 is SNEGSKA (reference sequence). V was clipped by 0 bases and J by 1 base, with 9 bases between them. The CDR3 nucleotides read TGCAGTGCTAGAGATCTGCGGGCGAACACTGAAGCTTTCTTT. Residues: CSARDLRANTEAFF.

Ten or more counts support this clonotype. The chain carries TRBV7-8 and TRBJ1-1; no clear D gene. The CDR3 has 13 residues. V lost 5 bases to trimming and J lost 2 bases, with 9 bases between them. The germline gives CDR1 SGHVS, CDR2 FQNEAQ. CDR3 sequence reads: CASSPQPNTEAFF. The CDR3, as DNA: TGTGCCAGCAGCCCACAGCCTAACACTGAAGCTTTCTTT.

This chain links TRBV6-5 with TRBJ2-7; 8 nucleotides agree with TRBD1. Germline V lookup: CDR1 MNHEY, CDR2 SVGAGI. V was clipped by 6 bases and J by 5 bases; unmatched bases: 15. This CDR3 comprises 16 residues. CDR3 amino acids: CASSPWTGSRTDEQYF. In DNA, the CDR3 is TGTGCCAGCAGCCCGTGGACAGGGTCTCGTACTGACGAGCAGTACTTC.

This clonotype was detected ten times or more. The V gene is TRBV10-2, the J gene TRBJ2-7, with unresolved D. Germline-derived CDR1 and CDR2 are WSHSY and SAAADI. Trimming cost V 0 bases and J 4 bases, with 10 bases left between them. This CDR3 contains 14 residues. CDR3 protein: CASSESAKEYEQYF. CDR3 nucleotide sequence: TGCGCCAGCAGTGAGTCTGCTAAAGAGTACGAGCAGTACTTC.